The present T cell receptor beta chain was sequenced within a study of cytomegalovirus exposure and HLA in healthy donors. The donors were part of the approximately 120-subject validation cohort, which stood apart from the roughly 680-subject first cohort. Generated by immunoSEQ multiplex PCR, the TCRdb table keeps only in-frame clones and is missing some. The table lists under 200,000 clones, less than 95% of them singletons. The sequence came from a woman under 30 in good health and CMV-seropositive. Sequenced: PBMCs.

The CDR3 spells CASSRRTGLRGTEAFF. CDR3 bases: TGCGCCAGCAGCCGACGGACAGGGCTCCGGGGCACTGAAGCTTTCTTT. The chain links TRBV5-1 to TRBJ1-1; 8 nucleotides agree with TRBD1. Per germline, CDR1 SGHRS and CDR2 YFSETQ. CDR3 size: 16 residues. The V segment lost 4 bases and the J segment 4 bases; nucleotides outside the gene matches: 12.